There are a few counts of the clone carrying this T cell receptor (beta chain). Its specificity is unknown. These data are taken from a study of T cells after yellow fever vaccination. Study-wide results and limits: It was the secondary response that reached its peak faster, day 5 versus 15, but it was weaker. Detected again after the booster were most primary-vaccination clones, at nearly 97% CD4 and 80% to 90% CD8. A minor fraction of clonotypes spanned both CD4 and CD8 compartments.

The CDR3 totals 14 residues. Germline trimming cut 5 bases from V and 1 base from J; bases unmatched to any gene: 3. Germline V CDR1 and CDR2: MNHNS, SASEGT. MiXCR, applied by TCRdb to the 5' RACE reads, yields one record per CDR3 protein. In the table there are over 45,000 distinct CDR3 sequences, approximately 7.7% of which are singletons. The clonotype originates from a man between 18 and 35 years old who received the YFV17D yellow fever vaccine. The chain links TRBV6-1 to TRBJ1-1; 8 nucleotides match TRBD1. The specimen was CD8+ T cells sorted from PBMCs, collected on the day of the first yellow fever vaccination. This CDR3 reads CASSKTGANTEAFF. Written as DNA, the CDR3 is TGTGCCAGCAGTAAGACAGGGGCGAACACTGAAGCTTTCTTT.